This entry features one TCR beta chain sequence. Its antigen remains unknown. TCRdb ran MiXCR on the PCR reads. The table lists about 31,000 clones, approximately 19% of them singletons. The V gene's germline CDR1 is MNHNS and CDR2 SASEGT. This CDR3 region has 14 residues. The ends were cut back, 7 bases at V and 0 bases at J, with 7 bases in the middle. The record originates from a study of metastatic and nonmetastatic thyroid tumors. Study observations and caveats: Benign nodules were reported to have significantly lower TCR beta diversity than malignant thyroid tumors, in blood and tumor.

Ahead of thyroid surgery, no patient had received treatment of any kind. Sequencing input: blood. This clonotype was sampled from a female donor with papillary thyroid cancer or a benign thyroid nodule (not recorded which). Some clones in this sample may be carry-over from other donors' samples. The chain has TRBV6-1 and TRBJ2-6; tentative D call: TRBD2 (5 bases). Here the CDR3 reads CASKSGSGANVLTF. As DNA, the CDR3 is TGTGCCAGCAAAAGCGGCTCTGGGGCCAACGTCCTGACTTTC.